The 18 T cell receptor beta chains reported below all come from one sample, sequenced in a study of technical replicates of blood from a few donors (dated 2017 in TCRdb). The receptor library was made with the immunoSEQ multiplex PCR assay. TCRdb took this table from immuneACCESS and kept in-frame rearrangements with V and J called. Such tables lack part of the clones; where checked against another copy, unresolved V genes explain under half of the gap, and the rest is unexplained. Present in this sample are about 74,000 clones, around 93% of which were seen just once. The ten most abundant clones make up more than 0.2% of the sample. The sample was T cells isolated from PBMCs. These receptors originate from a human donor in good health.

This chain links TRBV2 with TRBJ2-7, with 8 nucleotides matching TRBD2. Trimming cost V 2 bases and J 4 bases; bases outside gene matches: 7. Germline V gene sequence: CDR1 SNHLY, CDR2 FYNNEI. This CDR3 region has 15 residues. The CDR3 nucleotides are TGTGCCAGCAGTGAAATCGGACTAGCTGAATACGAGCAGTACTTC. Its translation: CASSEIGLAEYEQYF.

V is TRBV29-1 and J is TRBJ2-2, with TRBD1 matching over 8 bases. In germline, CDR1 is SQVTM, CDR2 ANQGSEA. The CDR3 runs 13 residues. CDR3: CSGGQGDTGELFF. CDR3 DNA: TGCAGTGGAGGACAGGGAGACACCGGGGAGCTGTTTTTT.

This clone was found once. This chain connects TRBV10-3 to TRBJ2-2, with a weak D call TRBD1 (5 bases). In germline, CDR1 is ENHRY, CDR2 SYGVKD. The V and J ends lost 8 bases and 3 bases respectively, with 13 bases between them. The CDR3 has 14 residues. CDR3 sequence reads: CAIASQDDTGELFF. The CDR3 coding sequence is TGTGCCATCGCTTCACAGGACGACACCGGGGAGCTGTTTTTT.

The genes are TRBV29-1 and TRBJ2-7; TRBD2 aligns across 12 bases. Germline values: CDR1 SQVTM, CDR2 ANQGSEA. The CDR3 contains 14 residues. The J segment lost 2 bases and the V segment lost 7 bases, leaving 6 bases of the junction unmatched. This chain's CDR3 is CSDPTSGGPYEQYF. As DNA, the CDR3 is TGCAGCGACCCCACTAGCGGGGGGCCCTACGAGCAGTACTTC.

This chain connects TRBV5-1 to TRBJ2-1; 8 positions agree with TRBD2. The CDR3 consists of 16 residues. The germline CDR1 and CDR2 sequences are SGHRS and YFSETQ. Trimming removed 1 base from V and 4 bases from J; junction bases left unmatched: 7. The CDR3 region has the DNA TGCGCCAGCAGCTTGAGTCCGGGAGGGGAATACAATGAGCAGTTCTTC. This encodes CASSLSPGGEYNEQFF.

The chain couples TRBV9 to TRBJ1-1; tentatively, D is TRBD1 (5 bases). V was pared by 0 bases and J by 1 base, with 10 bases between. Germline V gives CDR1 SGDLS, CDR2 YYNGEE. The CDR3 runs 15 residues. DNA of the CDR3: TGTGCCAGCAGCGTAGGCGCCACAGGGAACACTGAAGCTTTCTTT. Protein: CASSVGATGNTEAFF.

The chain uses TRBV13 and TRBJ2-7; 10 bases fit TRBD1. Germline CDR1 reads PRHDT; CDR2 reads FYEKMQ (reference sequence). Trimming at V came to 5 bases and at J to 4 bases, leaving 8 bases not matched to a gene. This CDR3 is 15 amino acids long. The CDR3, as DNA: TGTGCCAGCAGCCTCAGACAGGGGGCGCCTTACGAGCAGTACTTC. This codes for CASSLRQGAPYEQYF.

The DNA of the CDR3 is TGTGCCAGCAGCCCGGGACTAGCGGATTACGAGCAGTACTTC. The encoded protein is CASSPGLADYEQYF. The chain links TRBV5-4 to TRBJ2-7; 11 bases fit TRBD2. The germline CDR1 and CDR2 sequences are SGHNT and YYREEE (reference sequence). With 4 bases clipped from V and 4 bases from J, the junction kept 4 bases outside the gene matches. This CDR3 has 14 amino acids.

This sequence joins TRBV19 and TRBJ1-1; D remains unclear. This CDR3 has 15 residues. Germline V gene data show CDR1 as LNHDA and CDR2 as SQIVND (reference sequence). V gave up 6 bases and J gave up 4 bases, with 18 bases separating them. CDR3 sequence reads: CASSQDINTGTEAFF. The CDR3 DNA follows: TGTGCCAGTAGCCAAGACATCAACACTGGCACTGAAGCTTTCTTT. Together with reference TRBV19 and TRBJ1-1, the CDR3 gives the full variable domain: DGGITQSPKYLFRKEGQNVTLSCEQNLNHDAMYWYRQDPGQGLRLIYYSQIVNDFQKGDIAEGYSVSREKKESFPLTVTSAQKNPTAFYLCASSQDINTGTEAFFGQGTRLTVV.

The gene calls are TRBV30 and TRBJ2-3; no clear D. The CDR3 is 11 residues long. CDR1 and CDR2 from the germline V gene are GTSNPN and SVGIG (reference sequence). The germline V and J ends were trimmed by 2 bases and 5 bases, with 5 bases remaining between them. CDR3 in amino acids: CAWSSRDTQYF. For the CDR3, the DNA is TGTGCCTGGAGTAGTAGAGATACGCAGTATTTT. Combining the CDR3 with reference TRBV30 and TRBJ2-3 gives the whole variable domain SQTIHQWPATLVQPVGSPLSLECTVEGTSNPNLYWYRQAAGRGLQLLFYSVGIGQISSEVPQNLSASRPQDRQFILSSKKLLLSDSGFYLCAWSSRDTQYFGPGTRLTVL.

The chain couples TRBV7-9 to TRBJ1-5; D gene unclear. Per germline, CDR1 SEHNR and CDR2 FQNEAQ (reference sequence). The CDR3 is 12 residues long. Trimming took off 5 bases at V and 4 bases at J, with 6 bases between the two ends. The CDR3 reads CASSPGNQPQHF. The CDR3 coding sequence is TGTGCCAGCAGCCCCGGGAATCAGCCCCAGCATTTT.

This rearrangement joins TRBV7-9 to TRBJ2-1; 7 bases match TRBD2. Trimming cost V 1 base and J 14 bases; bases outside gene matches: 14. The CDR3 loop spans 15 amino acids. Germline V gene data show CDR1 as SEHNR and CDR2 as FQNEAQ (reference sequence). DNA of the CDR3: TGTGCCAGCAGCTTAGGGACGGGACGGGAGGCGGGGAAGTTCTTC. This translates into CASSLGTGREAGKFF.

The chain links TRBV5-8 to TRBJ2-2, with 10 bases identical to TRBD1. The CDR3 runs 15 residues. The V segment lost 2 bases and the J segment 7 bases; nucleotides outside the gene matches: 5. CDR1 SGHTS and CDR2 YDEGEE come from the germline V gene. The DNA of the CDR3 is TGTGCCAGCAGCTTTGGACAGGGGGTCGGCGGGGAGCTGTTTTTT. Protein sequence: CASSFGQGVGGELFF.

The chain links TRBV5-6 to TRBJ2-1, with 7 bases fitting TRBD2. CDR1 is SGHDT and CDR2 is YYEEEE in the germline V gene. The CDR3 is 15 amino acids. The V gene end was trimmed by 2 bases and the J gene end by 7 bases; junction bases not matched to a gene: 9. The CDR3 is CASSLGLRELNEQFF. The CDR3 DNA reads TGTGCCAGCAGCTTAGGCCTGCGGGAGTTGAATGAGCAGTTCTTC.

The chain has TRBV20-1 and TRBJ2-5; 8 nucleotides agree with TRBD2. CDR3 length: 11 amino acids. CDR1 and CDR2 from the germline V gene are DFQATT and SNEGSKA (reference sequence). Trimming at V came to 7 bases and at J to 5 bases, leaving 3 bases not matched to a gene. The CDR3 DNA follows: TGCAGTGGATCTAGCGGGGAGACCCAGTACTTC. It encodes CSGSSGETQYF.

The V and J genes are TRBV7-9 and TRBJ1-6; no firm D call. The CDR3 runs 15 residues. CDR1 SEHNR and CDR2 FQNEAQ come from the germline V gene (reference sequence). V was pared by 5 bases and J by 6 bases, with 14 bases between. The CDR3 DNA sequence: TGTGCCAGCAGCCCTAGTCGTGTGCCTAATTCACCCCTCCACTTT. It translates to CASSPSRVPNSPLHF.

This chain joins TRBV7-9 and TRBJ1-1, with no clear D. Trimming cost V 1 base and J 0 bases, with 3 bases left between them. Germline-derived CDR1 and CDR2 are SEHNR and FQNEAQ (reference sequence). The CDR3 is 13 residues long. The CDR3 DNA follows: TGTGCCAGCAGCTTAGTAGTGAACACTGAAGCTTTCTTT. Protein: CASSLVVNTEAFF.

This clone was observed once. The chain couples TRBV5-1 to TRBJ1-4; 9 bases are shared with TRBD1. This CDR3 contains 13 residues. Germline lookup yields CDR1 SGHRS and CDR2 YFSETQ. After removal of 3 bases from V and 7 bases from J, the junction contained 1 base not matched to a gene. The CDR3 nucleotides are TGCGCCAGCAGCTCACAGGGGGCTGAAAAACTGTTTTTT. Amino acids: CASSSQGAEKLFF.